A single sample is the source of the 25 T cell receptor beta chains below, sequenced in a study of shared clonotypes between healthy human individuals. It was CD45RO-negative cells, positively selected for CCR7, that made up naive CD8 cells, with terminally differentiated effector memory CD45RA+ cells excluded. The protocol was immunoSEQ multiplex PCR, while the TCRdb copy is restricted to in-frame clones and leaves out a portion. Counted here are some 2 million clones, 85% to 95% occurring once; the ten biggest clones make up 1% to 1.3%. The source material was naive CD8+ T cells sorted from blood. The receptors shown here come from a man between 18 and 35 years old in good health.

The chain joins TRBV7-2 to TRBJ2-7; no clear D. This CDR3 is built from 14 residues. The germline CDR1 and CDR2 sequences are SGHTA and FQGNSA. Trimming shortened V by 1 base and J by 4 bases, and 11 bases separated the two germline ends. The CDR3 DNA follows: TGTGCCAGCAGCTTAGTAGAAACGAGGTACGAGCAGTACTTC. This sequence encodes CASSLVETRYEQYF.

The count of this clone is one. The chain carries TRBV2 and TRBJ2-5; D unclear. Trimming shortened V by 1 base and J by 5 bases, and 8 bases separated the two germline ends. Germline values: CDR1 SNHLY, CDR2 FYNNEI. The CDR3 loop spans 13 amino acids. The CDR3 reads CASSEERDETQYF. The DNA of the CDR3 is TGTGCCAGCAGTGAAGAAAGGGATGAGACCCAGTACTTC. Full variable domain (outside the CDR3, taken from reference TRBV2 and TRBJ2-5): EPEVTQTPSHQVTQMGQEVILRCVPISNHLYFYWYRQILGQKVEFLVSFYNNEISEKSEIFDDQFSVERPDGSNFTLKIRSTKLEDSAMYFCASSEERDETQYFGPGTRLLVL.

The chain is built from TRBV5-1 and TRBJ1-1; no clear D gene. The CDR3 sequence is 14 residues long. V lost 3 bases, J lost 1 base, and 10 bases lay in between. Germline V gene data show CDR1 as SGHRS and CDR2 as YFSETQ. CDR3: CASSYEGPNTEAFF. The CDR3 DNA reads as TGCGCCAGCAGCTACGAGGGTCCGAACACTGAAGCTTTCTTT.

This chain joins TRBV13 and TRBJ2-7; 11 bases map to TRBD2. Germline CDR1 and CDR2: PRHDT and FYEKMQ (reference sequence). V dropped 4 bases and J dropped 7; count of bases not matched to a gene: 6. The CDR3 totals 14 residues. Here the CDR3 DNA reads TGTGCCAGCAGCTCACTAGCGGGGGCTCTGGAGCAGTACTTC. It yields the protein CASSSLAGALEQYF.

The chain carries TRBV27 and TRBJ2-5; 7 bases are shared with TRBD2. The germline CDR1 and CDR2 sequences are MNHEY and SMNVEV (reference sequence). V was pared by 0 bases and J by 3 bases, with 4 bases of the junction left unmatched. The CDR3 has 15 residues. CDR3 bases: TGTGCCAGCAGTTTATCGACTGGACTAGAAGAGACCCAGTACTTC. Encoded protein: CASSLSTGLEETQYF.

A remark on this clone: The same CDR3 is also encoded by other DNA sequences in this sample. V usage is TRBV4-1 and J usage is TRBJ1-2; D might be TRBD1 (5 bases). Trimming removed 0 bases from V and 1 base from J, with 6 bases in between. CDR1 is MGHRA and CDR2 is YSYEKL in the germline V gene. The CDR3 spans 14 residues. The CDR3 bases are TGCGCCAGCAGCCAAGATAGGGGTAACTATGGCTACACCTTC. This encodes CASSQDRGNYGYTF.

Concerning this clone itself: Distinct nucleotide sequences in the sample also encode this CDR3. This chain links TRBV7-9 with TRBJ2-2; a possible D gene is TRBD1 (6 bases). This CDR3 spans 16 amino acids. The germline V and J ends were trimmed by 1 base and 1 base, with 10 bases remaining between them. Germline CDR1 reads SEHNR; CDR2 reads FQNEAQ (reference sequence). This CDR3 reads CASSLDGGLNTGELFF. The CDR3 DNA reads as TGTGCCAGCAGCTTAGATGGGGGCCTGAACACCGGGGAGCTGTTTTTT.

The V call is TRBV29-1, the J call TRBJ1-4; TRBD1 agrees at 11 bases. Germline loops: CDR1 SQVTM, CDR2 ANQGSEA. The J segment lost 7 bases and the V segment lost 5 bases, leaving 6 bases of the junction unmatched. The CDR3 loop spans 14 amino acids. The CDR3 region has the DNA TGCAGCGTTAAAACCGGGACAGGGGGTGAAAAACTGTTTTTT. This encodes CSVKTGTGGEKLFF.

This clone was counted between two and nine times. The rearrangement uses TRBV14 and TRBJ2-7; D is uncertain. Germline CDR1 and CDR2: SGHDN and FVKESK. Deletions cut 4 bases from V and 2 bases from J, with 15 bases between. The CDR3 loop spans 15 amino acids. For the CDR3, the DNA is TGTGCCAGCAGCCTCGAGGAACAGTCGCCCTACGAGCAGTACTTC. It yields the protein CASSLEEQSPYEQYF.

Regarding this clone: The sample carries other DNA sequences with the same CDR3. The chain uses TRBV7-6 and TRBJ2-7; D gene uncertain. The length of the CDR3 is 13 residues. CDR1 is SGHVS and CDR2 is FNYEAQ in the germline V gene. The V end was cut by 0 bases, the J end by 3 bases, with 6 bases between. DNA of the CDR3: TGTGCCAGCAGCTTAGCCCTAGGCTACGAGCAGTACTTC. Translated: CASSLALGYEQYF.

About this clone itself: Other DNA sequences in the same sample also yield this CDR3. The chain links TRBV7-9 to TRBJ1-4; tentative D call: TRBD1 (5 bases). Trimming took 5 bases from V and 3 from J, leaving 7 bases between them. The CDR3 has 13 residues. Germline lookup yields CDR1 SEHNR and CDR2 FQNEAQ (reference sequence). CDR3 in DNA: TGTGCCAGCAGCCAGGGAGCTAATGAAAAACTGTTTTTT. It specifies CASSQGANEKLFF.

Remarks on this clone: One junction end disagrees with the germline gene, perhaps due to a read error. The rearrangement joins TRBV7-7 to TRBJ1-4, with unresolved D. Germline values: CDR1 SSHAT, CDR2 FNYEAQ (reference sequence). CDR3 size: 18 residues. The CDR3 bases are TGTGCTAGCAGCTTTTATCCCGACAAAAGGGCAACTAATGAAAAACTGTTTTTT. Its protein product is CASSFYPDKRATNEKLFF.

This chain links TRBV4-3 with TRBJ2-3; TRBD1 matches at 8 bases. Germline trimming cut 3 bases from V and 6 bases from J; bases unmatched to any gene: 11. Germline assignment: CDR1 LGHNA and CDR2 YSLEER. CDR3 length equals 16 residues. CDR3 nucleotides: TGCGCCAGCAGCCAGGACGGACAGGGAGAAGGTGATACGCAGTATTTT. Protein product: CASSQDGQGEGDTQYF.

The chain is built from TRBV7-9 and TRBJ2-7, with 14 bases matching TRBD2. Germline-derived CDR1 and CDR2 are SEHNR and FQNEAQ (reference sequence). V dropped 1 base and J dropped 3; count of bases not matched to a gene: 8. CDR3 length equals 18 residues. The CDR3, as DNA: TGTGCCAGCAGCTTAGGACTAGCGGGAGGGTCCAACTTCTACGAGCAGTACTTC. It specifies CASSLGLAGGSNFYEQYF.

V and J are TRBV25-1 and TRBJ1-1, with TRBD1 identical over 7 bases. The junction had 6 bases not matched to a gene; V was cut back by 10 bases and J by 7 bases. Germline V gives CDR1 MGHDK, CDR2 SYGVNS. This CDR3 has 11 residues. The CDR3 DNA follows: TGTGCCACCCAGAGGACAGGTGAAGCTTTCTTT. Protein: CATQRTGEAFF.

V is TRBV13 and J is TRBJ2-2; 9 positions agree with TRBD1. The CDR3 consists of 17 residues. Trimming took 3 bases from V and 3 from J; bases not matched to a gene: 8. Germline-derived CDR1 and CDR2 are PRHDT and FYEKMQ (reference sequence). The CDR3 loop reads CASSFNRGLLDTGELFF. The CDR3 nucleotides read TGTGCCAGCAGCTTCAACAGGGGGCTGCTTGACACCGGGGAGCTGTTTTTT. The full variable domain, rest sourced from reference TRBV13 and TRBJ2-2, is AAGVIQSPRHLIKEKRETATLKCYPIPRHDTVYWYQQGPGQDPQFLISFYEKMQSDKGSIPDRFSAQQFSDYHSELNMSSLELGDSALYFCASSFNRGLLDTGELFFGEGSRLTVL.

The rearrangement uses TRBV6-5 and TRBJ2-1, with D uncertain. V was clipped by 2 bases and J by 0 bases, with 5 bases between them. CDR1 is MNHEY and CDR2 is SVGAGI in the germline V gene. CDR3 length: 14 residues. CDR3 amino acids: CASSYLGSYNEQFF. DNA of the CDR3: TGTGCCAGCAGTTACCTGGGCTCCTACAATGAGCAGTTCTTC.

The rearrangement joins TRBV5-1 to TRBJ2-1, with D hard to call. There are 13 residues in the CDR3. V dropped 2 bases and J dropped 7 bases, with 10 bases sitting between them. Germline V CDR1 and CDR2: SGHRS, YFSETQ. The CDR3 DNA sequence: TGCGCCAGCAGCTTTTCATTGGGAAATGAGCAGTTCTTC. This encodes CASSFSLGNEQFF.

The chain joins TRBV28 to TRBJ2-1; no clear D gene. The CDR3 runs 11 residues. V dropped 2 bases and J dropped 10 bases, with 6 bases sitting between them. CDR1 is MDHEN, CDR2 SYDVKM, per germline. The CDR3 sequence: CASSLEQEQFF. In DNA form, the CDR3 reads TGTGCCAGCAGTTTAGAACAGGAGCAGTTCTTC.

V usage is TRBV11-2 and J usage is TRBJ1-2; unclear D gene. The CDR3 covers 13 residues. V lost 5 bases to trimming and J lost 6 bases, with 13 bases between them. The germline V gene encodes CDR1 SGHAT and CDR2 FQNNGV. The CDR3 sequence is CASSPFDGDGYTF. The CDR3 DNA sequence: TGTGCCAGCAGCCCTTTTGACGGCGATGGCTACACCTTC.

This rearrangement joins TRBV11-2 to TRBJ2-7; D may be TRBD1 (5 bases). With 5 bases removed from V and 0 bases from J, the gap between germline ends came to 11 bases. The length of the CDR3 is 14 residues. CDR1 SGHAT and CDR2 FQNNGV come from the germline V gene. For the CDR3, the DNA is TGTGCCAGCAGCCAAGACAGATTCTCCTACGAGCAGTACTTC. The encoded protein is CASSQDRFSYEQYF.

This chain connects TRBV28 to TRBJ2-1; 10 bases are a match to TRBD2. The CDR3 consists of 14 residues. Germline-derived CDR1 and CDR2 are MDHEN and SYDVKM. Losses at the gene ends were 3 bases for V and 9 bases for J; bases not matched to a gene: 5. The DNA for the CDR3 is TGTGCCAGCAGTTTGATACTAGCGGGGTCTGAGCAGTTCTTC. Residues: CASSLILAGSEQFF.

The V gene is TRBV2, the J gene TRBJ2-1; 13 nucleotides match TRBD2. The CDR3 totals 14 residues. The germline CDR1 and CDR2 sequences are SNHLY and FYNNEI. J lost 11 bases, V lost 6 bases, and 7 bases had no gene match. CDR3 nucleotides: TGTGCCAGCAGCGACCGGACTAGCGGGAGTCAGCAGTTCTTC. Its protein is CASSDRTSGSQQFF.

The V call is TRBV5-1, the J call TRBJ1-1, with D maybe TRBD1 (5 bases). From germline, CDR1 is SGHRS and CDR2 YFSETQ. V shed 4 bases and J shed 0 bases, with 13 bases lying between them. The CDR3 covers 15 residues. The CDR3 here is CASSPETAMNTEAFF. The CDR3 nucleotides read TGCGCCAGCAGCCCCGAGACAGCGATGAACACTGAAGCTTTCTTT.

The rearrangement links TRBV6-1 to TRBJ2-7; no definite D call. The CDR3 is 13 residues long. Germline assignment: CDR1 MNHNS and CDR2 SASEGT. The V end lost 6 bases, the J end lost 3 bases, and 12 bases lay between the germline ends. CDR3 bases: TGTGCCAGCAGCGAGACCCAGGACTACGAGCAGTACTTC. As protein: CASSETQDYEQYF.